This TCR beta chain was identified in a study of T-cell memory formation after mild COVID-19. Study-level information: The TCR clusters were mostly specific to one donor. Study findings and constraints: CD8+ contracting clones occupied EMRA, while CD4+ ones occupied mainly CM and EM.

Per germline, CDR1 LGHNA and CDR2 YNFKEQ. The CDR3 loop spans 16 amino acids. V was pared by 1 base and J by 2 bases, with 5 bases of the junction left unmatched. This clonotype appeared a few times. The antigen remains unidentified. MiXCR was run by TCRdb on the 5' RACE reads, yielding one entry per CDR3 protein. Here the sample spans more than 250,000 distinct CDR3 sequences, 15% to 20% being singletons. The TCR comes from a man between 18 and 29 years old who had mild COVID-19 (a few samples of this study predate the infection). Cell type and time point are not known. The sample consisted of PBMCs or a T cell subset sorted from them (not recorded which). The gene calls are TRBV4-2 and TRBJ2-3; 8 bases align to TRBD2. This chain's CDR3 is CASSQGLSGNTDTQYF. For the CDR3, the DNA is TGTGCCAGCAGCCAAGGTCTTAGCGGGAACACAGATACGCAGTATTTT.